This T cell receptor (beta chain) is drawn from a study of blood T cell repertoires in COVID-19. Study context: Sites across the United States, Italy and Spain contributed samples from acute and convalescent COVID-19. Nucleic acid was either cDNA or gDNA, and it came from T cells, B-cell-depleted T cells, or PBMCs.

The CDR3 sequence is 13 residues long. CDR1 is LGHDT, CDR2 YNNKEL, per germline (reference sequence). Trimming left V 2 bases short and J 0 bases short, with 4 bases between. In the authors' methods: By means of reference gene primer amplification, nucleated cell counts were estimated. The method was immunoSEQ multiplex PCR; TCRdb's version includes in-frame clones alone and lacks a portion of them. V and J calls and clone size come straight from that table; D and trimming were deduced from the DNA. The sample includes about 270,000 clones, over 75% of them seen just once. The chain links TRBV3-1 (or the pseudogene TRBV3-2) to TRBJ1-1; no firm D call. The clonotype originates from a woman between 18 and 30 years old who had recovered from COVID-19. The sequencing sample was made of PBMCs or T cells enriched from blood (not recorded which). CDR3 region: CASSQIVNTEAFF. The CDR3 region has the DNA TGTGCCAGCAGCCAAATAGTGAACACTGAAGCTTTCTTT.